This record looks at one T cell receptor beta chain sequence and its context. Antigen specificity is unknown. Every patient relapsed after autologous stem cell transplantation, and brentuximab vedotin exposure varied. The table came from immunoSEQ multiplex PCR; TCRdb's copy has only in-frame clones and leaves some out. The table shows tens of thousands of clones, with 70% to 90% occurring only once. CDR3 length: 17 residues. Germline loops: CDR1 LNHNV, CDR2 YYDKDF (reference sequence). The V and J ends lost 1 base and 0 bases, in that order; junction bases with no gene match: 8. This specimen belongs to a study of PD-1 blockade in classical Hodgkin lymphoma. Findings and limits, study-wide: Patients who began taking nivolumab under 1 year after ASCT were left out. It was CD4+ TCR diversity, not CD8+, that rose significantly by C4D1.

The chain has TRBV15 and TRBJ2-7; TRBD2 matches at 8 bases. The source is a human donor with classical Hodgkin lymphoma. The source was peripheral blood mononuclear cells (PBMCs), collected before the second cycle of nivolumab. CDR3 bases: TGTGCCACCAGCAGAGGAGCTAGCGGGTTGAGCTCCTACGAGCAGTACTTC. Translated, it gives CATSRGASGLSSYEQYF.